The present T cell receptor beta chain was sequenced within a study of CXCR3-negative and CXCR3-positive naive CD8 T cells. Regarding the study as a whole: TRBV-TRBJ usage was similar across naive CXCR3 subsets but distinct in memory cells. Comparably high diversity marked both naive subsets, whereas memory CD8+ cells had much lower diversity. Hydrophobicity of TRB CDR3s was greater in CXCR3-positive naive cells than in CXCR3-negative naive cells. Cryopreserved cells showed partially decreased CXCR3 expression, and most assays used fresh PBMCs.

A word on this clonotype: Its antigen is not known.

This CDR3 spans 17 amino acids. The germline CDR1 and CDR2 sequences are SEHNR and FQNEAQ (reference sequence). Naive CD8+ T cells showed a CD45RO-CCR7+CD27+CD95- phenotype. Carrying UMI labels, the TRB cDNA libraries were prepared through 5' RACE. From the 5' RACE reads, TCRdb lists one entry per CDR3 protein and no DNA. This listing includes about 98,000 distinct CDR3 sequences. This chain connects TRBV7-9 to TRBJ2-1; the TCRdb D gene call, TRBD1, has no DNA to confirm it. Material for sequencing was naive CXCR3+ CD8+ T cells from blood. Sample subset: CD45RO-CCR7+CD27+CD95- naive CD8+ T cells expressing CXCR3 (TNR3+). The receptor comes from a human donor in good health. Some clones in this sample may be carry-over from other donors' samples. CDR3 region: CASSYPPGTSSYNEQFF.